The 28 T cell receptor beta chains given below trace back to one sample, sequenced in a study. TCRdb processed the 5' RACE reads anew with MiXCR; each CDR3 protein has one entry. The repertoire holds 45,000 to 55,000 distinct CDR3 sequences, with about 25% as singletons. Source material: tumor-infiltrating naive CD4+ T cells sorted from the breast tumor. Subset defined: naive CD4+ T cells, CD4+CD45RA+CD25-. These receptors were collected from a female donor with breast cancer.

This clonotype was seen more than once but under ten times. The chain carries TRBV6-5 and TRBJ2-6; no definite D call. The CDR3 consists of 17 residues. Germline CDR1 is MNHEY and CDR2 is SVGAGI. Trimming stripped 5 bases from V and 0 bases from J, with 14 bases between. The CDR3 sequence: CASSGRSTHSGANVLTF. Here the CDR3 DNA reads TGTGCCAGCAGTGGCCGTAGTACCCACTCTGGGGCCAACGTCCTGACTTTC.

This clonotype has a count of ten or more. The rearrangement links TRBV4-3 to TRBJ1-1, with 8 bases fitting TRBD1. CDR3 size: 14 residues. Germline lookup yields CDR1 LGHNA and CDR2 YSLEER. The J segment lost 11 bases and the V segment lost 1 base, leaving 9 bases of the junction unmatched. The CDR3 sequence is CASSQAQGARRAFF. CDR3 DNA: TGCGCCAGCAGCCAAGCCCAGGGGGCGCGTAGGGCTTTCTTT.

Many counts were recorded for this clonotype. The J gene is TRBJ2-5, the V gene TRBV5-1, with D perhaps assigned TRBD1 or TRBD2 (5 bases each). The CDR3 totals 14 residues. V lost 3 bases to trimming and J lost 0 bases, with 9 bases between them. Germline V gene sequence: CDR1 SGHRS, CDR2 YFSETQ. CDR3 sequence reads: CASSSGPNQETQYF. The CDR3 DNA reads TGCGCCAGCAGCTCGGGACCGAACCAAGAGACCCAGTACTTC.

This clonotype was observed a few times. This chain joins TRBV7-2 and TRBJ2-7; tentative D call: TRBD2 (6 bases). The germline gives CDR1 SGHTA, CDR2 FQGNSA. Trimming took off 5 bases at V and 0 bases at J, with 11 bases between the two ends. The CDR3 consists of 14 residues. The CDR3 here is CASSPRRDSYEQYF. In DNA form, the CDR3 reads TGTGCCAGCAGCCCCCGGAGGGACTCCTACGAGCAGTACTTC.

The genes are TRBV3-1 and TRBJ1-1; D unclear. The ends were cut back, 1 base at V and 1 base at J, with 10 bases in the middle. The CDR3 totals 15 residues. Germline V gives CDR1 LGHDT, CDR2 YNNKEL (reference sequence). The CDR3 loop is CASSQVLTANTEAFF. The CDR3 DNA is TGTGCCAGCAGCCAAGTACTTACGGCGAACACTGAAGCTTTCTTT.

The V gene is TRBV28, the J gene TRBJ2-2; TRBD1 matches at 10 bases. Per the germline V gene, CDR1 is MDHEN and CDR2 is SYDVKM. The CDR3 is made up of 15 amino acids. The V segment lost 7 bases and the J segment 5 bases; nucleotides outside the gene matches: 7. The CDR3 loop reads CASTTGGQGTGELFF. CDR3 DNA: TGTGCCAGCACCACGGGGGGACAGGGGACCGGGGAGCTGTTTTTT. Filled out from reference TRBV28 and TRBJ2-2, the complete variable domain reads DVKVTQSSRYLVKRTGEKVFLECVQDMDHENMFWYRQDPGLGLRLIYFSYDVKMKEKGDIPEGYSVSREKKERFSLILESASTNQTSMYLCASTTGGQGTGELFFGEGSRLTVL.

Regarding this clonotype: An end of the junction differs from the germline gene, which may be a read error. V is TRBV29-1 and J is TRBJ2-1; 16 bases line up with TRBD2. CDR1 and CDR2 from the germline V gene are SQVTM and ANQGSEA. The CDR3 extends over 17 amino acids. The CDR3: CSGAGLAGGKSYKEQFF. In nucleotides, the CDR3 is TGCAGCGGCGCGGGACTAGCGGGAGGGAAATCCTACAAGGAGCAGTTCTTC.

The rearrangement joins TRBV5-1 to TRBJ2-1; 7 nucleotides line up with TRBD1. Germline V CDR1 and CDR2: SGHRS, YFSETQ. Trimming cost V 3 bases and J 5 bases; bases outside gene matches: 17. This CDR3 has 18 residues. The CDR3 region has the DNA TGCGCCAGCAGCTCCCCCTCCGACAGGGTTGTCTCGGACAATGAGCAGTTCTTC. It yields the protein CASSSPSDRVVSDNEQFF.

This clonotype was observed at least ten times. The V and J genes are TRBV20-1 and TRBJ1-2; TRBD1 matches 12 bases. Germline values: CDR1 DFQATT, CDR2 SNEGSKA (reference sequence). This CDR3 spans 15 amino acids. The V gene end was trimmed by 1 base and the J gene end by 4 bases; junction bases not matched to a gene: 4. CDR3 residues: CSARAGTGGSYGYTF. CDR3 coding DNA: TGCAGTGCTAGAGCCGGGACAGGGGGCAGCTATGGCTACACCTTC.

This chain links TRBV20-1 with TRBJ1-2; 7 nucleotides agree with TRBD1. Germline V lookup: CDR1 DFQATT, CDR2 SNEGSKA (reference sequence). V shed 6 bases, J shed 9 bases, and the junction held 13 bases outside the gene matches. The CDR3 loop spans 13 amino acids. The CDR3 here is CSADNRGSGSYTF. CDR3 DNA sequence: TGCAGTGCAGACAACAGGGGTAGTGGTAGCTACACCTTC.

The chain couples TRBV7-8 to TRBJ2-5; D is uncertain. The CDR3 length is 13 residues. Trimming removed 5 bases from V and 13 bases from J, with 20 bases in between. Germline V lookup: CDR1 SGHVS, CDR2 FQNEAQ. The CDR3 sequence is CASSLTRRGSMYF. CDR3 nucleotide sequence: TGTGCCAGCAGCCTGACGCGGAGAGGATCTATGTACTTC.

V is TRBV12-3 or TRBV12-4 and J is TRBJ2-1, with 7 bases aligning to TRBD2. This CDR3 contains 15 residues. V was pared by 5 bases and J by 0 bases, with 4 bases of the junction left unmatched. CDR3 coding DNA: TGTGCCAGCAGTCCTAGCGGCAGCTCCTACAATGAGCAGTTCTTC. Amino acids: CASSPSGSSYNEQFF.

The chain links TRBV29-1 to TRBJ2-4; tentatively, D is TRBD2 (5 bases). Germline V CDR1 and CDR2: SQVTM, ANQGSEA. The CDR3 runs to 16 residues. Trimming took off 2 bases at V and 6 bases at J, with 20 bases between the two ends. In DNA, the CDR3 is TGCAGCGTTGAATCCCTGATGGGGTCAGGAGGAAACATTCAGTACTTC. Amino acids: CSVESLMGSGGNIQYF. Full variable domain (missing parts from reference TRBV29-1 and TRBJ2-4): SAVISQKPSRDICQRGTSLTIQCQVDSQVTMMFWYRQQPGQSLTLIATANQGSEATYESGFVIDKFPISRPNLTFSTLTVSNMSPEDSSIYLCSVESLMGSGGNIQYFGAGTRLSVL.

The chain carries TRBV5-1 and TRBJ2-3; the D is unclear. Germline V gives CDR1 SGHRS, CDR2 YFSETQ. The CDR3 loop spans 14 amino acids. Trimming left V 0 bases short and J 6 bases short, with 11 bases between. The CDR3 nucleotides are TGCGCCAGCAGCTTGGCCAACCTGGGGGATACGCAGTATTTT. It codes for CASSLANLGDTQYF. The variable domain in full, with the rest retrieved from reference TRBV5-1 and TRBJ2-3, is KAGVTQTPRYLIKTRGQQVTLSCSPISGHRSVSWYQQTPGQGLQFLFEYFSETQRNKGNFPGRFSGRQFSNSRSEMNVSTLELGDSALYLCASSLANLGDTQYFGPGTRLTVL.

In this sample, this clonotype turned up many times. This chain uses TRBV3-1 with TRBJ1-1; TRBD1 matches 8 bases. Trimming cost V 4 bases and J 1 base; bases outside gene matches: 2. Per the germline V gene, CDR1 is LGHDT and CDR2 is YNNKEL (reference sequence). The CDR3 has 14 residues. CDR3 loop: CASSRGTGNTEAFF. As DNA, the CDR3 is TGTGCCAGCAGCCGCGGGACAGGGAACACTGAAGCTTTCTTT.

This rearrangement joins TRBV29-1 to TRBJ2-1; D ambiguous. This CDR3 spans 11 amino acids. CDR1 is SQVTM, CDR2 ANQGSEA, per germline. V lost 5 bases and J lost 8, with 10 bases in between. CDR3 residues: CSVSQTHEQFF. CDR3 DNA: TGCAGCGTTTCTCAGACCCATGAGCAGTTCTTC.

V usage is TRBV3-1 and J usage is TRBJ1-2, with D possibly TRBD1 on 5 matching bases. Per germline, CDR1 LGHDT and CDR2 YNNKEL (reference sequence). The CDR3 loop spans 14 amino acids. The V and J ends lost 2 bases and 4 bases respectively, with 11 bases between them. The CDR3 DNA reads TGTGCCAGCAGCCAACTAAGGGGCAGCTATGGCTACACCTTC. Protein: CASSQLRGSYGYTF.

This chain links TRBV6-5 with TRBJ1-1; perhaps TRBD1 as D (5 bases). The CDR3 loop spans 15 amino acids. CDR1 MNHEY and CDR2 SVGAGI come from the germline V gene. V dropped 0 bases and J dropped 4 bases, with 12 bases sitting between them. In DNA form, the CDR3 reads TGTGCCAGCAGTTACTCGGTGCGGGGGATCACTGAAGCTTTCTTT. It translates to CASSYSVRGITEAFF.

The chain has TRBV29-1 and TRBJ2-1; 9 bases map to TRBD2. Germline-derived CDR1 and CDR2 are SQVTM and ANQGSEA. This CDR3 comprises 15 residues. J lost 9 bases, V lost 2 bases, and 11 bases had no gene match. The CDR3 DNA reads as TGCAGCGTTGAAAGAGTAAGCGGGAGGTCAAGTGAGCAGTTCTTC. It yields the protein CSVERVSGRSSEQFF.

This chain joins TRBV10-2 and TRBJ2-7; 9 bases align to TRBD2. Germline-derived CDR1 and CDR2 are WSHSY and SAAADI. With V trimmed by 0 bases and J by 9 bases, 9 bases remained unmatched. The CDR3 sequence is 15 residues long. The CDR3 spells CASSESGLARKAQYF. For the CDR3, the DNA is TGCGCCAGCAGTGAGTCCGGACTAGCGCGGAAGGCGCAGTACTTC.

The chain employs TRBV9 and TRBJ2-7, with TRBD2 as a possible D gene (6 bases). V shed 4 bases and J shed 3 bases, with 29 bases lying between them. Germline CDR1 and CDR2: SGDLS and YYNGEE. This CDR3 has 19 residues. CDR3 DNA sequence: TGTGCCAGCAGCAAACACCCGACTAGTCGAGGGATTATCGACTACGAGCAGTACTTC. Its translation: CASSKHPTSRGIIDYEQYF.

In its sample, this clonotype was seen many times. The chain carries TRBV7-9 and TRBJ2-3; TRBD1 might be the D (6 bases). The CDR3 spans 13 residues. Trimming stripped 5 bases from V and 4 bases from J, with 10 bases between. The germline gives CDR1 SEHNR, CDR2 FQNEAQ (reference sequence). As DNA, the CDR3 is TGTGCCAGCAGCCCCAGGGGCCCAGATACGCAGTATTTT. Protein sequence: CASSPRGPDTQYF.

This clonotype was found a few times. This sequence joins TRBV2 and TRBJ1-5; a weak D match, TRBD1 (6 bases). Germline CDR1 and CDR2: SNHLY and FYNNEI. The CDR3 has 16 residues. The ends were cut back, 6 bases at V and 2 bases at J, with 17 bases in the middle. CDR3 sequence reads: CASRGGRGRGNQPQHF. CDR3 DNA: TGTGCCAGCAGGGGAGGCAGGGGAAGGGGCAATCAGCCCCAGCATTTT.

This clonotype was recorded many times. The CDR3 DNA follows: TGCGCCAGCAGGTCCGGGACTATGGCCTACGAGCAGTACTTC. Protein: CASRSGTMAYEQYF. V gene TRBV5-1 combines with J gene TRBJ2-7; 7 bases align to TRBD2. Germline CDR1 SGHRS, CDR2 YFSETQ. Trimming took 5 bases from V and 2 from J; bases not matched to a gene: 7. This CDR3 region has 14 residues.

Turning to this clonotype: A much larger clone lies one base from this, so it may be a read error. V usage is TRBV7-3 and J usage is TRBJ2-5, with D perhaps being TRBD1 or TRBD2 (5 bases each). CDR1 is SGHTA and CDR2 is FQGTGA in the germline V gene. This CDR3 region has 17 residues. For the CDR3, the DNA is TGTGCCAACAGCTTAAGTGTTAGGGGAGCGTTGGGAGAGACCCAGTACTTC. Its protein product is CANSLSVRGALGETQYF.

This sequence joins TRBV20-1 and TRBJ1-4; 8 nucleotides line up with TRBD1. The CDR3 is made up of 12 amino acids. Germline-derived CDR1 and CDR2 are DFQATT and SNEGSKA (reference sequence). Trimming at V came to 0 bases and at J to 11 bases, leaving 2 bases not matched to a gene. Here the CDR3 reads CSAREDREKLFF. The CDR3 bases are TGCAGTGCTAGAGAGGACAGGGAGAAACTGTTTTTT.

This clonotype appeared many times. The CDR3 spells CASSYGSNTEAFF. In DNA, the CDR3 is TGTGCCAGCAGTTACGGCAGTAACACTGAAGCTTTCTTT. The chain links TRBV6-5 to TRBJ1-1; no definite D call. The germline V gene has CDR1 MNHEY and CDR2 SVGAGI. CDR3 length: 13 amino acids. Trimming took 2 bases from V and 2 from J, leaving 6 bases between them.

This rearrangement joins TRBV24-1 to TRBJ2-7; D possibly corresponds to TRBD2 (5 bases). The CDR3 loop spans 12 amino acids. V lost 7 bases and J lost 7, with 13 bases in between. CDR1 is KGHDR, CDR2 SFDVKD, per germline. CDR3: CATSQKGGEQYF. The CDR3 nucleotides are TGTGCCACCAGCCAGAAGGGCGGGGAGCAGTACTTC.